The next 4 T cell receptor beta chains were all read from a single sample in a study of OX40 agonist ivuxolimab in advanced cancers. The protocol was immunoSEQ multiplex PCR, while the TCRdb copy is restricted to in-frame clones and leaves out a portion. The table has 50,000 to 70,000 clones, approximately 88% seen once; the top ten hold 11%. Specimen: CD4+ or CD8+ T cells sorted from blood, collected in a trial of the OX40 agonist ivuxolimab. The source is an adult with an advanced solid tumor such as melanoma, head and neck, liver or kidney cancer.

The chain uses TRBV4-3 and TRBJ1-2; TRBD1 aligns across 7 bases. V was pared by 0 bases and J by 0 bases, with 13 bases of the junction left unmatched. From germline, CDR1 is LGHNA and CDR2 YSLEER. The CDR3 is made up of 19 amino acids. CDR3 region: CASSQDPWAGGFSNYGYTF. The CDR3, as DNA: TGCGCCAGCAGCCAAGATCCTTGGGCAGGGGGTTTCTCTAACTATGGCTACACCTTC.

The chain combines TRBV19 with TRBJ1-1, with a weak D call TRBD1 (6 bases). This CDR3 has 12 residues. The ends were cut back, 7 bases at V and 4 bases at J, with 10 bases in the middle. Germline V gene sequence: CDR1 LNHDA, CDR2 SQIVND (reference sequence). CDR3 sequence reads: CASIQGSTEAFF. As DNA, the CDR3 is TGTGCCAGTATTCAGGGGTCCACTGAAGCTTTCTTT.

The V gene is TRBV9, the J gene TRBJ2-3; 7 nucleotides agree with TRBD2. The J segment lost 0 bases and the V segment lost 6 bases, leaving 4 bases of the junction unmatched. This CDR3 contains 14 residues. Germline V CDR1 and CDR2: SGDLS, YYNGEE. The CDR3 coding sequence is TGTGCCAGCACCGGGACTACGAGCACAGATACGCAGTATTTT. Amino acids: CASTGTTSTDTQYF.

The rearrangement uses TRBV28 and TRBJ2-7; 10 bases are shared with TRBD2. The CDR3 has 14 amino acids. Losses at the gene ends were 7 bases for V and 5 bases for J; bases not matched to a gene: 8. Germline lookup yields CDR1 MDHEN and CDR2 SYDVKM. The CDR3 loop is CASTSLAGVHEQYF. The CDR3, as DNA: TGTGCCAGCACTAGCCTAGCGGGAGTTCACGAGCAGTACTTC.